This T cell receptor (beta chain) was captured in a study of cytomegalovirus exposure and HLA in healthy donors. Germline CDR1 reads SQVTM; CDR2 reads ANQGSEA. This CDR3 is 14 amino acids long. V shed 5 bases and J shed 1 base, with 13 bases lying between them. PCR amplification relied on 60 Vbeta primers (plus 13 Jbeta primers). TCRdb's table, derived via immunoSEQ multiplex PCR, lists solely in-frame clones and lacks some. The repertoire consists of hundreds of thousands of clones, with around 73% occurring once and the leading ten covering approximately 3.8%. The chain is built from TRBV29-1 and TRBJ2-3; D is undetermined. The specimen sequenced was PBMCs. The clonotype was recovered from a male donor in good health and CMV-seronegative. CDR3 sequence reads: CSVSPLSRTDTQYF. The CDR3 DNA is TGCAGCGTTTCCCCCCTAAGCCGCACAGATACGCAGTATTTT.